Sequencing of this T cell receptor (beta chain) was carried out in a study of response to subunit inactivated influenza vaccine. Study-wide findings and caveats: New T cells are recruited in small numbers by each seasonal influenza vaccination, according to the authors' suggestion.

This CDR3 is built from 18 residues. CDR1 SGHRS and CDR2 YFSETQ come from the germline V gene. Trimming left V 2 bases short and J 3 bases short, with 22 bases between. In the case of this clonotype: The antigen is not known.

TCRdb used MiXCR to reprocess the RT-PCR reads, holding one entry per CDR3 protein. The repertoire consists of roughly 650,000 distinct CDR3 sequences, with about 14% occurring once and the leading ten covering roughly 7.6%. The sequenced sample was PBMCs from blood, obtained less than 15 days before vaccination. The TCR was taken from a man aged 50 or older who received an inactivated influenza vaccine. The rearrangement links TRBV5-1 to TRBJ2-3; maybe TRBD2 (6 bases). The chain's CDR3 is CASSFGFMAGMRTDTQYF. CDR3 DNA sequence: TGCGCCAGCAGCTTTGGATTTATGGCGGGAATGAGGACAGATACGCAGTATTTT.